This TCR beta chain stems from a study of vaccination effects on CD4 cells after COVID-19. Turning to the study itself: ViraFEST assay sequencing came after antigen-specific CD4+ T cells were expanded with viral peptide pools.

The CDR3 runs to 14 residues. V dropped 2 bases and J dropped 11; count of bases not matched to a gene: 10. Germline V gene lookup returns CDR1 SNHLY and CDR2 FYNNEI. Method: immunoSEQ multiplex PCR; TCRdb's copy keeps in-frame clones and lacks some. The sample has tens of thousands of clones; around 85% are singletons. On roughly day 9 of culture, CD4+ T cells were separated out. Each participant was administered two doses of either the BNT162b2 or the mRNA-1273 vaccine. Absence of prior SARS-CoV-2 infection characterized the vaccine recipients, who showed negative nucleocapsid antibodies. In the case of this clone: Its antigen is still unknown.

Source: CD4+ T cells from PBMCs cultured without peptide, taken after COVID-19 vaccination. The chain has TRBV2 and TRBJ1-1; 8 positions match TRBD1. The TCR was taken from a human donor who received a COVID-19 vaccine. This CDR3 is CASSERQGISYAFF. In nucleotides, the CDR3 is TGTGCCAGCAGTGAACGACAGGGGATATCTTATGCTTTCTTT.